This T cell receptor (beta chain) comes out of a study of shared clonotypes between healthy human individuals. General study findings and limits: Clonotypes that were shared across a handful of donors made up roughly 5% of naive CD4 clonotypes.

In regard to this clone: Its antigen is unidentified.

Deep-level settings were used for running the assay. The method was immunoSEQ multiplex PCR; TCRdb's version includes in-frame clones alone and lacks a portion of them. The sample holds a few million clones, 90% to 95% seen once. The CDR3 has 15 amino acids. Germline values: CDR1 KGHSH, CDR2 LQKENI. The ends were cut back, 5 bases at V and 0 bases at J, with 13 bases in the middle. All the donors were Caucasian adults who lived in Nashville, Tennessee. This TCR was sampled from a man in his late teens or twenties in good health. Some clones in this sample may be carry-over from other donors' samples. The sequencing input was naive CD4+ T cells from PBMCs. As to subset: CD45RA+ positively selected. The chain links TRBV18 to TRBJ2-5; maybe TRBD2 (5 bases). The CDR3 sequence is CASSGGLLYQETQYF. CDR3 nucleotides: TGTGCCAGCTCAGGAGGACTTCTGTACCAAGAGACCCAGTACTTC. Variable domain in full (rest from reference TRBV18 and TRBJ2-5): NAGVMQNPRHLVRRRGQEARLRCSPMKGHSHVYWYRQLPEEGLKFMVYLQKENIIDESGMPKERFSAEFPKEGPSILRIQQVVRGDSAAYFCASSGGLLYQETQYFGPGTRLLVL.